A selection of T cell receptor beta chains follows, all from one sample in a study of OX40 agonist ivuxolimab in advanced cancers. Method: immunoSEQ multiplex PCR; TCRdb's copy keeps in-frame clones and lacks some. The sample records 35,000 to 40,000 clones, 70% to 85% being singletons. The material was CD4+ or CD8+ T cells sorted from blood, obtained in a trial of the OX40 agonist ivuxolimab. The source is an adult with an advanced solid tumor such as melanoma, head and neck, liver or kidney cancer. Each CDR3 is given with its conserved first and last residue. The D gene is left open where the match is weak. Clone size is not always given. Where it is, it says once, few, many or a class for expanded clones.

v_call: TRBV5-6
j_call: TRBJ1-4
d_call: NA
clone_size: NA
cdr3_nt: TGTGCCAGCAGCTTGGGATTATGGCAGGGGTCGGAAAAACTGTTTTTT
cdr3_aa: CASSLGLWQGSEKLFF

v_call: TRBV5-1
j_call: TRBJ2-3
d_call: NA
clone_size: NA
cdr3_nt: TGCGCCAGCAGCTTGTCAGGCGCGGACTCAGATACGCAGTATTTT
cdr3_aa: CASSLSGADSDTQYF

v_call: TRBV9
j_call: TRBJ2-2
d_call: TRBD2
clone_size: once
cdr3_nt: TGTGCCAGCAGCGTAGAAGCGGGAGGTGGTCCCGGGGAGCTGTTTTTT
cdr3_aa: CASSVEAGGGPGELFF

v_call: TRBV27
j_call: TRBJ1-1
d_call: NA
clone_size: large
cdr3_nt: TGTGCCAGCAGGGGGACTTCTGAAGCTTTCTTT
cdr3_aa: CASRGTSEAFF

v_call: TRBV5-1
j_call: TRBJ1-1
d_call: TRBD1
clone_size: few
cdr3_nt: TGCGCCAGCAGCGCCCGGTCAGGGGGGGCGATGGCTTTCTTT
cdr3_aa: CASSARSGGAMAFF

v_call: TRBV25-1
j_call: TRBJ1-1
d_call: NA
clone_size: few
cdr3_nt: TGTGCCACCACCACCACAGGGCGAGGCACTGAAGCTTTCTTT
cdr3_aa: CATTTTGRGTEAFF

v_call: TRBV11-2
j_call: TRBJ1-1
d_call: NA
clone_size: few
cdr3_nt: TGTGCCAGCAGCTTAGAACGGAACACTGAAGCTTTCTTT
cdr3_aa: CASSLERNTEAFF

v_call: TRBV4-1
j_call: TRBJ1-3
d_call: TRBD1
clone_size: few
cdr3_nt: TGCGCCAGCAGCCAAGAGACAGGGCGAGGAAACACCATATATTTT
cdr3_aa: CASSQETGRGNTIYF

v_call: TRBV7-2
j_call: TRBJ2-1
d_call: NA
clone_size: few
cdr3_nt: TGTGCCAGCAGCCACGGCGGGTCGTCGAGGGGAGAGCAGTTCTTC
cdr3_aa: CASSHGGSSRGEQFF

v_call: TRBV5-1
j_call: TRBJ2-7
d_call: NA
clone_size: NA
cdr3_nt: TGCGCCAGCAGCTTGGATGGTTACGAGCAGTACTTC
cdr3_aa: CASSLDGYEQYF

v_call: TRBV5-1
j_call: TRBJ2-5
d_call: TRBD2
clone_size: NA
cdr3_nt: TGCGCCAGCAGCCCTATAGCGGGGGGGGAGACCCAGTACTTC
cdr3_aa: CASSPIAGGETQYF

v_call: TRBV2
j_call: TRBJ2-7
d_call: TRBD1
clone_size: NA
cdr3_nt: TGTGCCAGCAGTGAAAGGGGGCCGGGCGAGCAGTACTTC
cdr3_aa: CASSERGPGEQYF

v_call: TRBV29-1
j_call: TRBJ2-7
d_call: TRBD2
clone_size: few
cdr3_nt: TGCAGCGTTGTAGGAGCGGGAGGGGGCCGGGACGAGCAGTACTTC
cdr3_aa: CSVVGAGGGRDEQYF

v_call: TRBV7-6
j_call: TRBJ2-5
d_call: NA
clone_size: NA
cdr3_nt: TGTGCCAGCCGATCCTCTGAGACCCAGTACTTC
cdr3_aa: CASRSSETQYF

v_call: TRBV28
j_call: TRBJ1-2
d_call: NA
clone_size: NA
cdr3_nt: TGTGCCAGCAGTTCACCCGGGACACCCTATGGCTACACCTTC
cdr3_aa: CASSSPGTPYGYTF

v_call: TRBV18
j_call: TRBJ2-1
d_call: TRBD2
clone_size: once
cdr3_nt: TGTGCCAGCTCAAAAAAGCGGGAGGTTTCCTACAATGAGCAGTTCTTC
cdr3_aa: CASSKKREVSYNEQFF

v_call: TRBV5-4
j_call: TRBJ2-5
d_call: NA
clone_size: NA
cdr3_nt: TGTGCCAGCAGCTTGGTTCCTAGCGAGACCCAGTACTTC
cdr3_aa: CASSLVPSETQYF

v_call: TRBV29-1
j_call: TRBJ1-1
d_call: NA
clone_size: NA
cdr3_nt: TGCAGCGTTCTGCGGGCCGACACTGAAGCTTTCTTT
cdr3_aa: CSVLRADTEAFF

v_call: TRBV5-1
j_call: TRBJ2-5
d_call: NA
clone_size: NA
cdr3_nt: TGCGCCAGCAGCTTGGAGGTCGTGGAGACCCAGTACTTC
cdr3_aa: CASSLEVVETQYF

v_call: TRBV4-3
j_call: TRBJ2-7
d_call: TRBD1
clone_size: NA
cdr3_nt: TGCGCCAGCAGCCAAGTTGGGACAGAGGCCTACGAGCAGTACTTC
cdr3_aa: CASSQVGTEAYEQYF

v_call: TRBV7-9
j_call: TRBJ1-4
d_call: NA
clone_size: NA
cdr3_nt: TGTGCCAGCAGCTTAGAGACAGGACCAAAACTGTTTTTT
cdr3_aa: CASSLETGPKLFF

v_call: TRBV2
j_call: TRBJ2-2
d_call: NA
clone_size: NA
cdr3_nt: TGTGCCAGCAGCATGTACGCCGGGACAACGAACACCGGGGAGCTGTTTTTT
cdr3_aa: CASSMYAGTTNTGELFF

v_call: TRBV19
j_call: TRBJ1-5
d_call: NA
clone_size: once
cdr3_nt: TGTGCCAGTAGCCTCGCACACCTGACCAATCAGCCCCAGCATTTT
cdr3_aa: CASSLAHLTNQPQHF

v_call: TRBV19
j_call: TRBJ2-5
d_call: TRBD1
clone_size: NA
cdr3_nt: TGTGCCAGTAGTATAAGGACAGGGGAACAAGAGACCCAGTACTTC
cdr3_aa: CASSIRTGEQETQYF

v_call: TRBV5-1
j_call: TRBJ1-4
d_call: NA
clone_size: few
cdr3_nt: TGCGCCAGCAGCTTGGGTCCGGAATCGAATGAAAAACTGTTTTTT
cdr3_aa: CASSLGPESNEKLFF

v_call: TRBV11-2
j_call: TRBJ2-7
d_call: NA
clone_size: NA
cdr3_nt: TGTGCCAGCAGCTTGAGGATGACTATTCCACCCTCCTACGAGCAGTACTTC
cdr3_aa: CASSLRMTIPPSYEQYF

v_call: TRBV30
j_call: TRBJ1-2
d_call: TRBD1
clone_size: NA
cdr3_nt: TGTGCCTGGAGTGAGACCCTGGGACAGGGGTTGGACTATGGCTACACCTTC
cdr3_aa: CAWSETLGQGLDYGYTF

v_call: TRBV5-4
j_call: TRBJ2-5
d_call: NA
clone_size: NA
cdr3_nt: TGTGCCAGCAGCCCCTACGGAGGGGAAGAGACCCAGTACTTC
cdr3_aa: CASSPYGGEETQYF

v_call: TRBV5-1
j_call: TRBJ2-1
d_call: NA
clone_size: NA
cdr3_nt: TGCGCCAGCAGCTTGTCGGGTTCTACCTACAATGAGCAGTTCTTC
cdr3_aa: CASSLSGSTYNEQFF

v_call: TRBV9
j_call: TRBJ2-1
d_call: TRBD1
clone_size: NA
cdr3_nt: TGTGCCAGCAGCGTAGCGGGACAGGGTTACAATGAGCAGTTCTTC
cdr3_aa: CASSVAGQGYNEQFF

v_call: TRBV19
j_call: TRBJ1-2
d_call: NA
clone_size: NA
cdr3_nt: TGTGCCAGTAGGAGCCCCCGGGCTCGGCGGTATGGCTACACCTTC
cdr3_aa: CASRSPRARRYGYTF

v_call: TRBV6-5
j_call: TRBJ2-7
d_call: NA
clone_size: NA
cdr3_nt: TGTGCCAGCAGTTTGTACCGCTCCTACGAGCAGTACTTC
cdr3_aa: CASSLYRSYEQYF

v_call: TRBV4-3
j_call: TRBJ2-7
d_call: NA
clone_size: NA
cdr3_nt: TGCGCCAGCGGCCAAGAGTCAATGTGGAGCTACGAGCAGTACTTC
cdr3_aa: CASGQESMWSYEQYF

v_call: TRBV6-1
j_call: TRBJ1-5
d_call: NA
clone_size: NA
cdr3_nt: TGTGCCAGCAGTGAAAACCCTAGCAATCAGCCCCAGCATTTT
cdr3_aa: CASSENPSNQPQHF

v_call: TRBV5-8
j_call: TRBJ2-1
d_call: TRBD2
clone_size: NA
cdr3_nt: TGTGCCAGCAGCTTGACTAGCGGGAGGGCGCCCTACAATGAGCAGTTCTTC
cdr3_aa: CASSLTSGRAPYNEQFF

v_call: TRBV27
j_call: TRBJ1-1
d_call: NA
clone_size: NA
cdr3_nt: TGTGCCAGCAGTTTAAGGGTACCGAACACTGAAGCTTTCTTT
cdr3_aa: CASSLRVPNTEAFF

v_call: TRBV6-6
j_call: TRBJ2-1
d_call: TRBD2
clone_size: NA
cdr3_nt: TGTGCCAGCAGTTTAACTAGCGCCTACAATGAGCAGTTCTTC
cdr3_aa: CASSLTSAYNEQFF

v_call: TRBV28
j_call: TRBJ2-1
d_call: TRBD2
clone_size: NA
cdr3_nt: TGTGCCAGCCTGACTAGCGGCTCCTACAATGAGCAGTTCTTC
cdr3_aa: CASLTSGSYNEQFF

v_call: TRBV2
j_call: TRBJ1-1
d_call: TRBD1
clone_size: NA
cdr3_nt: TGTGCCAGCAGACCTGACAGGGGATTGAACACTGAAGCTTTCTTT
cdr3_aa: CASRPDRGLNTEAFF

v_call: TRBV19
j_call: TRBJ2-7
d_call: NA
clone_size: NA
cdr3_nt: TGTGCCAGTAGTAGTTTTGGCGCAACATACTACGAGCAGTACTTC
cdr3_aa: CASSSFGATYYEQYF

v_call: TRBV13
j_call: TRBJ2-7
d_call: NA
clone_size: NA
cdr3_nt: TGTGCCAGCAGCTCCGAGTACGAGCAGTACTTC
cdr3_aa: CASSSEYEQYF

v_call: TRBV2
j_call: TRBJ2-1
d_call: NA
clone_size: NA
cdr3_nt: TGTGCCAGCAGCTGGACTATTCTATACAATGAGCAGTTCTTC
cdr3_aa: CASSWTILYNEQFF